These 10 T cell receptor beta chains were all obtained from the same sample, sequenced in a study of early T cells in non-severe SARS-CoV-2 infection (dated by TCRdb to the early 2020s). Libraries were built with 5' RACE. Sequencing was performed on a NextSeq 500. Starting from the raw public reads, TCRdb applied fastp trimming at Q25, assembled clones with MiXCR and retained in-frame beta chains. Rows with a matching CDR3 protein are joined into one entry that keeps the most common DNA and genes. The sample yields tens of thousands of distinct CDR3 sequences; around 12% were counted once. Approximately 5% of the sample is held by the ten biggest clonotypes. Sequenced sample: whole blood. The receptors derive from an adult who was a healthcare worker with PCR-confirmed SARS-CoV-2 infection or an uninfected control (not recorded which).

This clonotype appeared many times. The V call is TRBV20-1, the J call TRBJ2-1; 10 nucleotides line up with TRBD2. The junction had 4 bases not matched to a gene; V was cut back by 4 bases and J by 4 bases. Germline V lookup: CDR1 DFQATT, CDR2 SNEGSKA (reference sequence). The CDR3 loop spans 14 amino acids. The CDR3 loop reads CSAKNSGGYNEQFF. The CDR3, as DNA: TGCAGTGCTAAGAATAGCGGGGGGTACAATGAGCAGTTCTTC.

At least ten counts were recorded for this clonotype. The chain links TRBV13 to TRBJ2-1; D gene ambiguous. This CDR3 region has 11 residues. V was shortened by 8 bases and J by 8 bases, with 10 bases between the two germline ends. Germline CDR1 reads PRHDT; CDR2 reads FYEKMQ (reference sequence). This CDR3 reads CASGYEDEQFF. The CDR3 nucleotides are TGTGCCAGCGGATATGAGGATGAGCAGTTCTTC.

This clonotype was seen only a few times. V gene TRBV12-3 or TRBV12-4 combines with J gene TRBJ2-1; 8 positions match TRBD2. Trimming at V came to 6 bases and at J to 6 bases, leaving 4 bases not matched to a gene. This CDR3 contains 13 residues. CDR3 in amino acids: CASRAGTSNEQFF. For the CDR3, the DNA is TGTGCCAGCAGGGCCGGGACTAGCAATGAGCAGTTCTTC.

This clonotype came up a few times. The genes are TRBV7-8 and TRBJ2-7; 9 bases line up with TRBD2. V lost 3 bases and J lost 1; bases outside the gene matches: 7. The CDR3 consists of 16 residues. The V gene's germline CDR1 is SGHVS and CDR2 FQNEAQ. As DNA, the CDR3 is TGTGCCAGCAGCTTGGCGAGGCTAGCGGGGTCCTACGAGCAGTACTTC. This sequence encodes CASSLARLAGSYEQYF.

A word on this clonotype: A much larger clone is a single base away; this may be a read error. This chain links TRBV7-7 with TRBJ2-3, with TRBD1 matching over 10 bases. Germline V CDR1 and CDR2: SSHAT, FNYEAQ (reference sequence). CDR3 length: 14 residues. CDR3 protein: CASGRQGAGDTQYF. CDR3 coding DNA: TGTGCTAGCGGTAGACAGGGGGCGGGAGATACGCAGTATTTT.

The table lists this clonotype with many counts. The CDR3 nucleotides are TGTGCCAGCAGCCCGCCACTAGCGAACTCCTACAATGAGCAGTTCTTC. Translating gives CASSPPLANSYNEQFF. The chain links TRBV3-1 to TRBJ2-1; 7 bases are shared with TRBD2. Germline V gene sequence: CDR1 LGHDT, CDR2 YNNKEL (reference sequence). J was trimmed by 0 bases and V by 4 bases; bases with no gene match: 6. CDR3 size: 16 residues.

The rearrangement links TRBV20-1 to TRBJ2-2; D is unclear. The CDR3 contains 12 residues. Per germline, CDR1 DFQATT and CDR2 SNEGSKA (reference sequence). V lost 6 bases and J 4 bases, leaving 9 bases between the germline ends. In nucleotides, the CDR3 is TGCAGTGCCCCCGGCCCCACCGGGGAGCTGTTTTTT. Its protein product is CSAPGPTGELFF.

CDR3 coding DNA: TGTGCCAGCAGCCCTCCTCCGGGACTGAACTCCTACGAGCAGTACTTC. Protein: CASSPPPGLNSYEQYF. The chain carries TRBV7-2 and TRBJ2-7; perhaps TRBD2 as D (6 bases). Germline CDR1 reads SGHTA; CDR2 reads FQGNSA. The CDR3 totals 16 residues. V was pared by 5 bases and J by 0 bases, with 17 bases between.

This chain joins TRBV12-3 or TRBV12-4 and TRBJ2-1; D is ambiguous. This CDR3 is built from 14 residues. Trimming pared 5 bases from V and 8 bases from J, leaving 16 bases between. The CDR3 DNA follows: TGTGCCAGCAGTCCCCCTGGATCCTGGGATGAGCAGTTCTTC. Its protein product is CASSPPGSWDEQFF.

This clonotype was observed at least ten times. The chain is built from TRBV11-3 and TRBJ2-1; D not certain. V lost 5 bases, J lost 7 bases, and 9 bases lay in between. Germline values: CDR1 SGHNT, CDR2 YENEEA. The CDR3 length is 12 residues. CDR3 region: CASSIQGNEQFF. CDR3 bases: TGTGCCAGCAGCATCCAAGGAAATGAGCAGTTCTTC.